This T cell receptor beta chain appears in the sequencing data of a study of shared clonotypes between healthy human individuals. Sequenced by immunoSEQ multiplex PCR; TCRdb stores in-frame clones only, minus some. The sample has over a million clones, more than 75% seen once. Trimming cost V 4 bases and J 2 bases, with 7 bases left between them. The CDR3 is 12 residues long. Germline CDR1 reads SGDLS; CDR2 reads YYNGEE. This receptor was taken from a man younger than 35 in good health. Some clones in this sample may be carry-over from other donors' samples. Sample: memory CD4+ T cells from PBMCs. This sample's subset: CD45RA-negative fraction. The chain joins TRBV9 to TRBJ2-7; D gene uncertain. CDR3 amino acids: CASSPNPYEQYF. The DNA of the CDR3 is TGTGCCAGCAGCCCAAACCCCTACGAGCAGTACTTC.